These T cell receptor beta chains were read from a single sample in a study of beta chain features in type 1 diabetes. This table comes from immunoSEQ multiplex PCR, and its TCRdb copy is limited to in-frame clones, with some not included. This table has roughly 100,000 clones, approximately 30% appearing once. Sequences were obtained from central memory CD4+ T cells from blood. The receptors here all came from a woman between 18 and 29 years old with type 1 diabetes. Both conserved end residues are part of each CDR3. The D gene is left open where the match is weak. Clone size appears in some rows only: once, few, many, or a class for an expanded clone.

v_call	j_call	clone_size	d_call	cdr3_nt	cdr3_aa
TRBV5-6	TRBJ2-2	-	TRBD2	TGTGCCAGCAGCCCAGGACTAGGAGCGGCCGGGGAGCTGTTTTTT	CASSPGLGAAGELFF
TRBV9	TRBJ1-1	few	-	TGTGCCAGCAGCGTAGTAGGGGTGAACACTGAAGCTTTCTTT	CASSVVGVNTEAFF
TRBV28	TRBJ1-5	-	-	TGTGCCAGCTCGGAGACTTATTACGATGGGCCCCAGCATTTT	CASSETYYDGPQHF
TRBV4-2	TRBJ2-1	-	TRBD2	TGTGCCAGCAGCCTGAACCCCGAGGCGGGAGGAGATGAGCAGTTCTTC	CASSLNPEAGGDEQFF
TRBV6-1	TRBJ2-1	-	-	TGTGCCAGCAGTCCCCGGGACTCTGAGCAGTTCTTC	CASSPRDSEQFF
TRBV7-6	TRBJ2-3	-	-	TGTGCCAGCAGCTTACAGGGGACGACAGATACGCAGTATTTT	CASSLQGTTDTQYF
TRBV9	TRBJ2-1	-	TRBD2	TGTGCCAGCAGCGGCCTATCACTAGCGGGAGGTGATAATGAGCAGTTCTTC	CASSGLSLAGGDNEQFF
TRBV6-5	TRBJ1-5	-	-	TGTGCCAGCAGGATTAACAGAGTTAGCAATCAGCCCCAGCATTTT	CASRINRVSNQPQHF
TRBV18	TRBJ1-4	few	-	TGTGCCAGCTCACTCGGGAATAATGAAAAACTGTTTTTT	CASSLGNNEKLFF
TRBV30	TRBJ2-5	many	-	TGTGCCTGGACTCCAGCGGGTGAGGAGACCCAGTACTTC	CAWTPAGEETQYF
TRBV2	TRBJ2-3	-	-	TGTGCCAGCAGTGCCGCGGGGACAGATACGCAGTATTTT	CASSAAGTDTQYF
TRBV19	TRBJ2-1	-	-	TGTGCCAGTAGTAGACAAGAAAGCTCCTACAATGAGCAGTTCTTC	CASSRQESSYNEQFF
TRBV10-3	TRBJ2-3	-	-	TGTGCCATCAGGGACCATAACAGCCTCCGCGGGTCAGATACGCAGTATTTT	CAIRDHNSLRGSDTQYF
TRBV29-1	TRBJ1-3	-	-	TGCAGCGTTTCACTACTAGGCTCTGGAAACACCATATATTTT	CSVSLLGSGNTIYF
TRBV11-2	TRBJ2-1	few	-	TGTGCCAGCAGCTTAGGTTTGCCGGTAGATGAGCAGTTCTTC	CASSLGLPVDEQFF
TRBV5-4	TRBJ2-3	-	TRBD2	TGTGCCAGCAGCTTGACGGGACTAGCGGAGCCGGATACGCAGTATTTT	CASSLTGLAEPDTQYF